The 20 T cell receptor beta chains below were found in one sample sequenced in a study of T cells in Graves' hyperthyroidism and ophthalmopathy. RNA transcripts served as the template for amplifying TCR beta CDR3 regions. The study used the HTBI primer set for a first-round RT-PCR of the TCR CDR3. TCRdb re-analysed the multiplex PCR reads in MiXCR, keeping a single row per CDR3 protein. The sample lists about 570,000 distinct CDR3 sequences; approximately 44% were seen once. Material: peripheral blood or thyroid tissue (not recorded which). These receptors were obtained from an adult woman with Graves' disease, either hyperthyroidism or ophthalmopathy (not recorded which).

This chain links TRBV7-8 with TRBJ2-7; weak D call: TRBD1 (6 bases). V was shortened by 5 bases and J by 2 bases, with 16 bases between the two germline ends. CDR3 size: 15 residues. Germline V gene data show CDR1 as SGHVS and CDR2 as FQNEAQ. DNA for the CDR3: TGTGCCAGCAGCCAGGGGTACGGGAACCCCTACGAGCAGTACTTC. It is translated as CASSQGYGNPYEQYF.

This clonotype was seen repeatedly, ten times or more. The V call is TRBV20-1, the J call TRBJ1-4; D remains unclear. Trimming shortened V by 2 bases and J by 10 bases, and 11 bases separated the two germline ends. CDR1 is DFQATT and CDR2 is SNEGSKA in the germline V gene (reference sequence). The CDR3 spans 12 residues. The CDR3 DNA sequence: TGCAGTGCTAGAACAAAAGCGGGAAAACTGTTTTTT. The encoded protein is CSARTKAGKLFF.

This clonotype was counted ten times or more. The CDR3 region has the DNA TGCGCCAGCAGCTTGACAGGGCGTAAGGAGGAGACCCAGTACTTC. Protein sequence: CASSLTGRKEETQYF. The chain links TRBV5-1 to TRBJ2-5, with D perhaps TRBD1 (6 bases). The CDR3 is 15 amino acids. V lost 1 base and J lost 5, with 15 bases in between. Per germline, CDR1 SGHRS and CDR2 YFSETQ. Combining the CDR3 with reference TRBV5-1 and TRBJ2-5 gives the whole variable domain KAGVTQTPRYLIKTRGQQVTLSCSPISGHRSVSWYQQTPGQGLQFLFEYFSETQRNKGNFPGRFSGRQFSNSRSEMNVSTLELGDSALYLCASSLTGRKEETQYFGPGTRLLVL.

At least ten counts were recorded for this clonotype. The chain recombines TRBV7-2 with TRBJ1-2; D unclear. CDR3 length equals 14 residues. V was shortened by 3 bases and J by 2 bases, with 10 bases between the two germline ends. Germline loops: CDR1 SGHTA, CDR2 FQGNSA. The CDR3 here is CASSLQEGNYGYTF. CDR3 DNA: TGTGCCAGCAGCTTGCAAGAGGGCAACTATGGCTACACCTTC. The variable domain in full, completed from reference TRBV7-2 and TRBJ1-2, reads GAGVSQSPSNKVTEKGKDVELRCDPISGHTALYWYRQSLGQGLEFLIYFQGNSAPDKSGLPSDRFSAERTGGSVSTLTIQRTQQEDSAVYLCASSLQEGNYGYTFGSGTRLTVV.

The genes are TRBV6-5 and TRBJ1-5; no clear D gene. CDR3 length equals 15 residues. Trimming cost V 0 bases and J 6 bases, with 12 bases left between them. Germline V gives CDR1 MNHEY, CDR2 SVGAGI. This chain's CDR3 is CASSYSISQTQPQHF. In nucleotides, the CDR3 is TGTGCCAGCAGTTACTCGATATCTCAGACTCAGCCCCAGCATTTT.

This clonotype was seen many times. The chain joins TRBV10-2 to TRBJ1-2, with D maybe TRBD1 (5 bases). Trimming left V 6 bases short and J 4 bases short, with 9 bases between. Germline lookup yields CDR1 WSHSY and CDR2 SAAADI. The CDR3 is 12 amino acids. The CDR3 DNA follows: TGCGCCAGCAGACGGGACGCCTATGGCTACACCTTC. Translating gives CASRRDAYGYTF.

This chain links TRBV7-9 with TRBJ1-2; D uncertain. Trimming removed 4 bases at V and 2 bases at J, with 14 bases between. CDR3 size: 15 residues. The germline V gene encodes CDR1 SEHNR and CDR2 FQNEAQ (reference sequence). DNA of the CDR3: TGTGCCAGCAGCTCAACCCGGGGTCGCAACTATGGCTACACCTTC. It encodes CASSSTRGRNYGYTF.

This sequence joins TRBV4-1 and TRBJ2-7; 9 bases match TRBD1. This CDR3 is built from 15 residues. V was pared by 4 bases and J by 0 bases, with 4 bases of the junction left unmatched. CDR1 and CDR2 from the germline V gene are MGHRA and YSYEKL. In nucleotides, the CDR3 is TGCGCCAGCAGCCCTGGACAGGGGATCTCCTACGAGCAGTACTTC. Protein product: CASSPGQGISYEQYF.

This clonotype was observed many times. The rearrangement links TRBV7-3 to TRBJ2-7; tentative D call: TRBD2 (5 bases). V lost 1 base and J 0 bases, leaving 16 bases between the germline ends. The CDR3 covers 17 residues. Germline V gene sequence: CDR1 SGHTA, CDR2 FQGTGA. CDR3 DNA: TGTGCCAGCAGCTTAAAAGGGAGCGGAGCTGGCTCCTACGAGCAGTACTTC. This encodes CASSLKGSGAGSYEQYF.

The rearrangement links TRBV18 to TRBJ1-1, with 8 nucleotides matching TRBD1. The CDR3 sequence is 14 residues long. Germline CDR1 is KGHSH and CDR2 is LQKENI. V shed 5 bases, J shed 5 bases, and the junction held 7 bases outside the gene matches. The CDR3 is CASSSQGAGTEAFF. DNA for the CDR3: TGTGCCAGCTCATCTCAGGGGGCTGGGACTGAAGCTTTCTTT. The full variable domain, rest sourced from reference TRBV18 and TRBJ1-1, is NAGVMQNPRHLVRRRGQEARLRCSPMKGHSHVYWYRQLPEEGLKFMVYLQKENIIDESGMPKERFSAEFPKEGPSILRIQQVVRGDSAAYFCASSSQGAGTEAFFGQGTRLTVV.

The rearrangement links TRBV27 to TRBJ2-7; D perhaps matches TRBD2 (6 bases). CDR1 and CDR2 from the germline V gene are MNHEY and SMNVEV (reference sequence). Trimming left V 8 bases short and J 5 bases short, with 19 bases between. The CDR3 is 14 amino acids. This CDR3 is CASGKFSGADEQYF. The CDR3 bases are TGTGCCAGCGGAAAGTTTAGCGGTGCGGACGAGCAGTACTTC.

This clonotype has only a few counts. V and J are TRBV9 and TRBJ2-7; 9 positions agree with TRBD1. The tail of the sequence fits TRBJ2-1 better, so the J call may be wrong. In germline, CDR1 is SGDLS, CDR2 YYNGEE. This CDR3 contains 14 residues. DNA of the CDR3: TGTGCCAGCAGCGTAGTTCTGGGGACAGGGGAGCAGTTCTTC. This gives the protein CASSVVLGTGEQFF.

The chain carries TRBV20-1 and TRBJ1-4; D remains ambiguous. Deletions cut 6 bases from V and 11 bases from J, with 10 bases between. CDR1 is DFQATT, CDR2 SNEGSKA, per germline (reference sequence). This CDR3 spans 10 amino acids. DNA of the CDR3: TGCAGTGCACACGCCGGGAAACTGTTTTTT. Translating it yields CSAHAGKLFF.

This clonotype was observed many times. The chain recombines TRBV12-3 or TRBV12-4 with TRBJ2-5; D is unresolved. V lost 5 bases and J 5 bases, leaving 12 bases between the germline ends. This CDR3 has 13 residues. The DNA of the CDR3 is TGTGCCAGCAGTCCCCGCAACGGGGAGACCCAGTACTTC. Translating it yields CASSPRNGETQYF.

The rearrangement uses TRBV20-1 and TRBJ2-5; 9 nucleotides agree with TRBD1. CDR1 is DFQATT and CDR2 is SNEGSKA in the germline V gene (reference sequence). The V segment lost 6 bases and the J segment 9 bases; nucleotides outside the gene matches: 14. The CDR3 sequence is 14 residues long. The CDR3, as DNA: TGCAGTGCAAACCCCGGGACAGGGAGTCAGCCCCAGTACTTC. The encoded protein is CSANPGTGSQPQYF.

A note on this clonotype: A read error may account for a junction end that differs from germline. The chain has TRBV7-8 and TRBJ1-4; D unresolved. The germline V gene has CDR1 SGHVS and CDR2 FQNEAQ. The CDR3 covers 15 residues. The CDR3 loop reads CASSLSRQANEKLFF. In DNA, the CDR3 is TGCGCCAGCAGCCTTTCCCGCCAGGCTAATGAAAAACTGTTTTTT.

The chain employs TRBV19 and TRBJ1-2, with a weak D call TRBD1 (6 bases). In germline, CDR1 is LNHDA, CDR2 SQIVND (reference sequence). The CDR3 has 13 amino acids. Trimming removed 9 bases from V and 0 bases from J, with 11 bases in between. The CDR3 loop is CASQQGTNYGYTF. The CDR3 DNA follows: TGTGCCAGCCAACAGGGAACTAACTATGGCTACACCTTC.

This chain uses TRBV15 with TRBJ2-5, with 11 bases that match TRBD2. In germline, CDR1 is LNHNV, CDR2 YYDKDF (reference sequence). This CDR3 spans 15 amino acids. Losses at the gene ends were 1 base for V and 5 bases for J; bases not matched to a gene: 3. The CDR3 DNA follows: TGTGCCACCAGCAGAGCACTAGCGGGAGAGGAGACCCAGTACTTC. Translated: CATSRALAGEETQYF.

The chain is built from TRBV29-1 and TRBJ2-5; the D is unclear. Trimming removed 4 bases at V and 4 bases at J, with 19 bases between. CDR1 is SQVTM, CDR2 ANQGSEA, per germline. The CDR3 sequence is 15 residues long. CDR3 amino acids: CSVGPGRQVGETQYF. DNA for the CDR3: TGCAGCGTTGGCCCCGGTCGGCAGGTTGGAGAGACCCAGTACTTC.

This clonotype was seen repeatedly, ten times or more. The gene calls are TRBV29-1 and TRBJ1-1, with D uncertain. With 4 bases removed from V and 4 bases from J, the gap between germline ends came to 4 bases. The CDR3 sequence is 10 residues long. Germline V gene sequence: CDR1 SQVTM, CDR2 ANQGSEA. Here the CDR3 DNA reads TGCAGCGTTGTCACCACTGAAGCTTTCTTT. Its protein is CSVVTTEAFF.